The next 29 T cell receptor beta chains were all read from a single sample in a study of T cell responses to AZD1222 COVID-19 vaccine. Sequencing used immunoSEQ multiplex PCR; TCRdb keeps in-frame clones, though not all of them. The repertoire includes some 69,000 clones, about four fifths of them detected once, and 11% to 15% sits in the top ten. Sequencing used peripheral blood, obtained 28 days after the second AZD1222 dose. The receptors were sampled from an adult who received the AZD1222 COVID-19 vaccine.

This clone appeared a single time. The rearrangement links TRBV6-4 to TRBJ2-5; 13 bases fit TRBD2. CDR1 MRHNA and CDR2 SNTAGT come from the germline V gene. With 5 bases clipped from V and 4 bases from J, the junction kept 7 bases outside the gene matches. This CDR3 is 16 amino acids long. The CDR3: CASSPTSGGARETQYF. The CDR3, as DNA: TGTGCCAGCAGTCCTACTAGCGGGGGGGCCCGAGAGACCCAGTACTTC.

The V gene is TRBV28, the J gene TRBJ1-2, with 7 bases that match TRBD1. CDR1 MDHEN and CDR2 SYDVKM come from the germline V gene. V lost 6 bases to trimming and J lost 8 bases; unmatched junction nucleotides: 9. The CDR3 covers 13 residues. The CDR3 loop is CASRRTGQRGYTF. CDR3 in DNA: TGTGCCAGCAGAAGAACGGGACAGAGGGGCTACACCTTC.

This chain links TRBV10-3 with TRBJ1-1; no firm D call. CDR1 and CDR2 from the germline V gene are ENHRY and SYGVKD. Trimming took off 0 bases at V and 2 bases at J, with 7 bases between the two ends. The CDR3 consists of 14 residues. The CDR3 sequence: CAISESPGNTEAFF. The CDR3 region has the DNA TGTGCCATCAGTGAGTCGCCAGGCAACACTGAAGCTTTCTTT.

CDR3 region: CASSPSAASYEQYF. The CDR3 DNA reads as TGTGCCAGCAGCCCGAGCGCAGCATCCTACGAGCAGTACTTC. This rearrangement joins TRBV3-1 (or the pseudogene TRBV3-2) to TRBJ2-7; D is unclear. Per germline, CDR1 LGHDT and CDR2 YNNKEL (reference sequence). This CDR3 spans 14 amino acids. Trimming took off 4 bases at V and 1 base at J, with 11 bases between the two ends.

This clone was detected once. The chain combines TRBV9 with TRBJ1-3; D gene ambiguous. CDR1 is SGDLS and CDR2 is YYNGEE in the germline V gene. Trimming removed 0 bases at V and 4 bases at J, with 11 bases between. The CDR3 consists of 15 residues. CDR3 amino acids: CASSVVVHRGNTIYF. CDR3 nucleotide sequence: TGTGCCAGCAGCGTAGTGGTACACCGGGGAAACACCATATATTTT.

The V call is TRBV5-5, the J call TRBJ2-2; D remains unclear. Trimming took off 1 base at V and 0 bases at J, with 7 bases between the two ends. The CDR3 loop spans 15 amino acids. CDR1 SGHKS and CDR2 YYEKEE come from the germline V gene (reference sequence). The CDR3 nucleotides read TGTGCCAGCAGCTTGAGCGTCCCGAACACCGGGGAGCTGTTTTTT. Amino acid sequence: CASSLSVPNTGELFF.

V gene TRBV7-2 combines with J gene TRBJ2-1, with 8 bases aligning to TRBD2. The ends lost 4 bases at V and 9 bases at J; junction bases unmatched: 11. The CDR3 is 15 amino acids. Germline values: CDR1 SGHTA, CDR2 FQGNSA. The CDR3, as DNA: TGTGCCAGCAGCTCGGGGGGGTCTTATCTGGGTGAGCAGTTCTTC. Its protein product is CASSSGGSYLGEQFF.

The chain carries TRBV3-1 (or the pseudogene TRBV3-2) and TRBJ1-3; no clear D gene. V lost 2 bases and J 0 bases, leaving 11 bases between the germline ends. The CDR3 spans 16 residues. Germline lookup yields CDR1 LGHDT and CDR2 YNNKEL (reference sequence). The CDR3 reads CASSQLGRFSGNTIYF. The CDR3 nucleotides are TGTGCCAGCAGCCAACTCGGACGGTTCTCTGGAAACACCATATATTTT.

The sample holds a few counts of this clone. As DNA, the CDR3 is TGTGCCTGGTACCGGGACCGAGCGAGGGACTCTGGAAACACCATATATTTT. Protein product: CAWYRDRARDSGNTIYF. J is TRBJ1-3 and V is TRBV30, with D maybe TRBD1 (5 bases). Germline CDR1 is GTSNPN and CDR2 is SVGIG (reference sequence). The CDR3 is 17 residues long. V was cut by 5 bases and J by 0 bases, with 20 bases left in between.

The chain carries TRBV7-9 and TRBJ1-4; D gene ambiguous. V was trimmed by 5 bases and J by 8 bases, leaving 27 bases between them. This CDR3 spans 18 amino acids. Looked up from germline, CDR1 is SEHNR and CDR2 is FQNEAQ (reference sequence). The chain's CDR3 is CASSLSGTPYGVQEKLFF. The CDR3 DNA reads TGTGCCAGCAGCCTTAGCGGAACGCCGTACGGGGTTCAAGAAAAACTGTTTTTT. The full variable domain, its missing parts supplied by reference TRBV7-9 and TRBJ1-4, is DTGVSQNPRHKITKRGQNVTFRCDPISEHNRLYWYRQTLGQGPEFLTYFQNEAQLEKSRLLSDRFSAERPKGSFSTLEIQRTEQGDSAMYLCASSLSGTPYGVQEKLFFGSGTQLSVL.

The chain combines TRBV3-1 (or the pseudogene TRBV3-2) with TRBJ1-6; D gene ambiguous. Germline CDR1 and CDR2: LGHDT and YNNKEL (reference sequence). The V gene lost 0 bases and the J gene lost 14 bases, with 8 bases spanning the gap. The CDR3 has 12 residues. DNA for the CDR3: TGTGCCAGCAGCCAAGAAAGAAGGGCCCTCCACTTT. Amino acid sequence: CASSQERRALHF.

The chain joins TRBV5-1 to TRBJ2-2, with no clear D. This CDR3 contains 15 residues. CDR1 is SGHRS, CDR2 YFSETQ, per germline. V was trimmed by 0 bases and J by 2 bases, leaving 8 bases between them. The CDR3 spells CASSLDGLNTGELFF. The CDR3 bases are TGCGCCAGCAGCTTGGATGGCCTTAACACCGGGGAGCTGTTTTTT. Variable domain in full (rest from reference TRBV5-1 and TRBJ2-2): KAGVTQTPRYLIKTRGQQVTLSCSPISGHRSVSWYQQTPGQGLQFLFEYFSETQRNKGNFPGRFSGRQFSNSRSEMNVSTLELGDSALYLCASSLDGLNTGELFFGEGSRLTVL.

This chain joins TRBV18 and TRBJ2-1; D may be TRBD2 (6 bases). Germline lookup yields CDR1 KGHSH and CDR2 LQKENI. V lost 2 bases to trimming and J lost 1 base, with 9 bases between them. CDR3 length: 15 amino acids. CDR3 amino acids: CASSPSGGSYNEQFF. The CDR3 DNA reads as TGTGCCAGCTCACCATCCGGGGGATCCTACAATGAGCAGTTCTTC.

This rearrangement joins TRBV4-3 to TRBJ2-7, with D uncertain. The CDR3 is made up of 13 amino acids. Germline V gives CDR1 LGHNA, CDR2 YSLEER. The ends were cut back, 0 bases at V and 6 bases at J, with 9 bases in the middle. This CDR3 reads CASSQDRLGEQYF. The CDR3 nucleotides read TGCGCCAGCAGCCAAGATCGCTTAGGCGAGCAGTACTTC.

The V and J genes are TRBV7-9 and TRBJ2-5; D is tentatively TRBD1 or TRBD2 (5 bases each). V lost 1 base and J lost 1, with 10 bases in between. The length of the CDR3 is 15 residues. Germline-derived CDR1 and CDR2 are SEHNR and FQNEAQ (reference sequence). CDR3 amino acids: CASSLVLGVQETQYF. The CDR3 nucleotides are TGTGCCAGCAGCTTAGTTTTGGGGGTCCAAGAGACCCAGTACTTC.

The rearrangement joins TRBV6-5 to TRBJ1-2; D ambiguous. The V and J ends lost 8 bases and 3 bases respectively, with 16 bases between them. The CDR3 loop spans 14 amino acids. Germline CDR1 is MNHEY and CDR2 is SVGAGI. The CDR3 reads CASEFPAADYGYTF. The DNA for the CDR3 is TGTGCCAGCGAGTTCCCGGCCGCAGACTATGGCTACACCTTC.

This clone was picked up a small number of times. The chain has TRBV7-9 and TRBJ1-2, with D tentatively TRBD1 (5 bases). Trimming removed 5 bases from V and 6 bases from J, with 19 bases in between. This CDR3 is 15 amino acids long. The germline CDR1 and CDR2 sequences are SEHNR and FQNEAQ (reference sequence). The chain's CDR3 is CASSGMGVQLDGYTF. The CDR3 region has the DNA TGTGCCAGCAGCGGAATGGGGGTCCAGCTAGATGGCTACACCTTC. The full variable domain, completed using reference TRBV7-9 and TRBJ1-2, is DTGVSQNPRHKITKRGQNVTFRCDPISEHNRLYWYRQTLGQGPEFLTYFQNEAQLEKSRLLSDRFSAERPKGSFSTLEIQRTEQGDSAMYLCASSGMGVQLDGYTFGSGTRLTVV.

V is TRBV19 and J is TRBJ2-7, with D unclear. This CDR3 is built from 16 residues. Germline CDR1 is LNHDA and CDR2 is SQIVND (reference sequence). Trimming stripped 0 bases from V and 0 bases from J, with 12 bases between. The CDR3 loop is CASSIDARTSSYEQYF. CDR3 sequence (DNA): TGTGCCAGTAGTATAGATGCGCGCACAAGCTCCTACGAGCAGTACTTC.

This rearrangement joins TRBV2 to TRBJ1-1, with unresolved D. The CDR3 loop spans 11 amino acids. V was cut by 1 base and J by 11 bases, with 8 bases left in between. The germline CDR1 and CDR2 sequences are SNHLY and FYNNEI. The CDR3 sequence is CASSEGFQAFF. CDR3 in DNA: TGTGCCAGCAGTGAAGGATTTCAGGCTTTCTTT.

CDR3 loop: CASNLNTGELFF. CDR3 nucleotide sequence: TGTGCCAGTAACCTGAACACCGGGGAGCTGTTTTTT. The chain has TRBV19 and TRBJ2-2; no reliable D call. V shed 7 bases and J shed 1 base, with 4 bases lying between them. CDR3 length equals 12 residues. Looked up from germline, CDR1 is LNHDA and CDR2 is SQIVND (reference sequence). The full variable domain, completed using reference TRBV19 and TRBJ2-2, is DGGITQSPKYLFRKEGQNVTLSCEQNLNHDAMYWYRQDPGQGLRLIYYSQIVNDFQKGDIAEGYSVSREKKESFPLTVTSAQKNPTAFYLCASNLNTGELFFGEGSRLTVL.

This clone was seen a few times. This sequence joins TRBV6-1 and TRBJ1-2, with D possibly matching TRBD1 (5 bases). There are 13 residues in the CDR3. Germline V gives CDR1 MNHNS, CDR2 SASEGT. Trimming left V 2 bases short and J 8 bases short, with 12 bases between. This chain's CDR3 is CASSESGRDGYTF. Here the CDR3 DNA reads TGTGCCAGCAGTGAATCGGGCAGGGACGGCTACACCTTC.

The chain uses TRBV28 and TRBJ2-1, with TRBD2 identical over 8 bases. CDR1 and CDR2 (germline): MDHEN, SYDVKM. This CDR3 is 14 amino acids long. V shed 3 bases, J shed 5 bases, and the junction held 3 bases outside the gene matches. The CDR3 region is CASSFRGGDNEQFF. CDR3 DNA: TGTGCCAGCAGTTTCCGGGGGGGGGACAATGAGCAGTTCTTC.

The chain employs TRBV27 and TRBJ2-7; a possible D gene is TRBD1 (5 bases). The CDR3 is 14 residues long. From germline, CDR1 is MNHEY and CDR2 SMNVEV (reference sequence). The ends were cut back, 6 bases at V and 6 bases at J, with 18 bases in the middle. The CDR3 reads CASSRTPLAAEQYF. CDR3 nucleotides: TGTGCCAGCAGCCGGACACCGCTCGCGGCCGAGCAGTACTTC.

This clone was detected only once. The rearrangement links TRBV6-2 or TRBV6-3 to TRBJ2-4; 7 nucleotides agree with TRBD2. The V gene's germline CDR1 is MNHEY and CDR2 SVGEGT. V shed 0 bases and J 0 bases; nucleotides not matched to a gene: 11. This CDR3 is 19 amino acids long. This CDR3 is CASSYSKGEGFLAKNIQYF. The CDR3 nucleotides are TGTGCCAGCAGTTACTCGAAAGGGGAGGGCTTCTTAGCCAAAAACATTCAGTACTTC.

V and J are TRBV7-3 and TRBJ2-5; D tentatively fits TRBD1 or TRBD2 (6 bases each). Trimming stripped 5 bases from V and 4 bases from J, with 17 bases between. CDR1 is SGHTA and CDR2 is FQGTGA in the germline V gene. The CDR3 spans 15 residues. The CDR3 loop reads CASSAGTGAGETQYF. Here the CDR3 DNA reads TGTGCCAGCAGCGCCGGGACGGGGGCCGGAGAGACCCAGTACTTC. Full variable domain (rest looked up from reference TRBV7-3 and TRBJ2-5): GAGVSQTPSNKVTEKGKYVELRCDPISGHTALYWYRQSLGQGPEFLIYFQGTGAADDSGLPNDRFFAVRPEGSVSTLKIQRTERGDSAVYLCASSAGTGAGETQYFGPGTRLLVL.

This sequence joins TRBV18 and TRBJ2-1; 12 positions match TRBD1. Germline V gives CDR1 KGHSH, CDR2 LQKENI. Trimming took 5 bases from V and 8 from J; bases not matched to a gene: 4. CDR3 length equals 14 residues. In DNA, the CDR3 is TGTGCCAGCTCAAGGGACAGGGGGCCTTATGAGCAGTTCTTC. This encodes CASSRDRGPYEQFF.

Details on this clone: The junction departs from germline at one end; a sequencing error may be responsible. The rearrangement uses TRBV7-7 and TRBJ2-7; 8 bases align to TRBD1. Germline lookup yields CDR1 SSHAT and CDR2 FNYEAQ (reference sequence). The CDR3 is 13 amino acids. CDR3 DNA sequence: TGTGCTAGCAGCTTAGGACAGGGAGGCGAGCAGTACTTC. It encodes CASSLGQGGEQYF.

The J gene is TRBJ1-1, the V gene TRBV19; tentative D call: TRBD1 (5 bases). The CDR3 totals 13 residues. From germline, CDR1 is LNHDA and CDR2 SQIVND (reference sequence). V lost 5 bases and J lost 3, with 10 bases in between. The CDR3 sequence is CASSWGEDTEAFF. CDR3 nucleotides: TGTGCCAGTAGTTGGGGGGAGGACACTGAAGCTTTCTTT.

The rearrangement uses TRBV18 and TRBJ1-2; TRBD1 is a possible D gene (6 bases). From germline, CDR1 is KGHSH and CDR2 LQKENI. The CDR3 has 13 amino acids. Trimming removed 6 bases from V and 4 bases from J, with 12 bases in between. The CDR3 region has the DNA TGTGCCAGCTCGCTTGGACAGTTCTATGGCTACACCTTC. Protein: CASSLGQFYGYTF.